One sample yielded the 14 T cell receptor beta chains listed below, sequenced in a study of blood T cell repertoires in COVID-19 (dated by TCRdb to 2018 to 2021). The method behind the library was the immunoSEQ multiplex PCR assay. In TCRdb, the immuneACCESS table is reduced to in-frame sequences with V and J assigned. These tables do not hold every clone; where another copy was compared, an unresolved V gene accounts for under half, and the others remain unexplained. For this sample the table gives roughly 46,000 clones, of which around four fifths were detected only once. 7.4% of the sample goes to the ten largest clones. Material for sequencing was peripheral blood. The receptors were sampled from a man aged 55 to 70 with active COVID-19.

This clone was found once. The chain uses TRBV5-4 and TRBJ2-5; TRBD1 might be the D (6 bases). Trimming shortened V by 5 bases and J by 2 bases, and 19 bases separated the two germline ends. CDR3 size: 16 residues. The germline V gene encodes CDR1 SGHNT and CDR2 YYREEE (reference sequence). CDR3 protein: CASRPTGTNEQETQYF. DNA of the CDR3: TGTGCCAGCAGGCCTACCGGGACAAATGAGCAAGAGACCCAGTACTTC.

The chain links TRBV4-1 to TRBJ1-2; 10 bases align to TRBD1. Germline-derived CDR1 and CDR2 are MGHRA and YSYEKL. The V gene end was trimmed by 2 bases and the J gene end by 7 bases; junction bases not matched to a gene: 7. This CDR3 is built from 15 residues. CDR3 protein: CASSQSGQGQSGYTF. The DNA of the CDR3 is TGCGCCAGCAGCCAATCGGGACAGGGGCAGAGTGGCTACACCTTC.

The genes are TRBV28 and TRBJ1-5; a weak D match, TRBD1 (5 bases). V was clipped by 3 bases and J by 4 bases, with 10 bases between them. This CDR3 is 14 amino acids long. Germline lookup yields CDR1 MDHEN and CDR2 SYDVKM. Here the CDR3 reads CASSFRQPNQPQHF. The CDR3 nucleotides read TGTGCCAGCAGTTTTCGACAGCCTAATCAGCCCCAGCATTTT.

V is TRBV6-5 and J is TRBJ2-6, with 9 bases fitting TRBD1. Germline assignment: CDR1 MNHEY and CDR2 SVGAGI. The ends lost 6 bases at V and 2 bases at J; junction bases unmatched: 2. The CDR3 contains 15 residues. The CDR3 DNA follows: TGTGCCAGCAGCACAGGGGGCACTGGGGCCAACGTCCTGACTTTC. Its translation is CASSTGGTGANVLTF.

This rearrangement joins TRBV6-2 or TRBV6-3 to TRBJ2-1, with 10 bases fitting TRBD2. The CDR3 has 15 residues. V gave up 4 bases and J gave up 9 bases; unmatched junction bases: 9. The V gene's germline CDR1 is MNHEY and CDR2 SVGEGT. This CDR3 reads CASSWASGGTSEQFF. The CDR3 nucleotides are TGTGCCAGCAGTTGGGCTAGCGGGGGAACAAGTGAGCAGTTCTTC.

This rearrangement joins TRBV7-7 to TRBJ2-1; 10 nucleotides align to TRBD2. The CDR3 runs to 15 residues. V was pared by 4 bases and J by 7 bases, with 7 bases of the junction left unmatched. Germline lookup yields CDR1 SSHAT and CDR2 FNYEAQ (reference sequence). The CDR3 loop reads CASSSERGGLNEQFF. In DNA, the CDR3 is TGTGCCAGCAGCTCGGAGCGGGGGGGCCTGAATGAGCAGTTCTTC.

The rearrangement links TRBV11-3 to TRBJ2-7, with D possibly TRBD1 on 6 matching bases. Looked up from germline, CDR1 is SGHNT and CDR2 is YENEEA. CDR3 length equals 13 residues. Trimming stripped 5 bases from V and 5 bases from J, with 13 bases between. The CDR3 loop is CASSHSYRDEQYF. The CDR3 DNA follows: TGTGCCAGCAGCCACTCGTACAGGGACGAGCAGTACTTC.

This clone was seen more than once but under ten times. At one end the junction does not follow the germline gene, possibly because of a read error. V is TRBV27 and J is TRBJ1-2, with D tentatively TRBD1 (6 bases). The CDR3 has 15 amino acids. Germline CDR1 is MNHEY and CDR2 is SMNVEV (reference sequence). The CDR3 sequence: CASSLSGHPIDGYTF. In DNA, the CDR3 is TGTGCCAGCAGTCTATCGGGACACCCGATCGATGGCTACACCTTC.

The chain uses TRBV4-1 and TRBJ1-5, with TRBD1 matching over 8 bases. The ends lost 1 base at V and 5 bases at J; junction bases unmatched: 4. Germline V gene lookup returns CDR1 MGHRA and CDR2 YSYEKL. The CDR3 contains 15 residues. The CDR3 bases are TGCGCCAGCAGCCAAGCAGGGGGCAGCTATCAGCCCCAGCATTTT. Amino acid sequence: CASSQAGGSYQPQHF.

This chain connects TRBV28 to TRBJ1-1; D is ambiguous. The CDR3 is 14 residues long. CDR1 is MDHEN and CDR2 is SYDVKM in the germline V gene. V lost 2 bases to trimming and J lost 0 bases, with 7 bases between them. CDR3 in amino acids: CASSLRGLNTEAFF. The CDR3 region has the DNA TGTGCCAGCAGTTTAAGAGGGTTGAACACTGAAGCTTTCTTT.

The CDR3 here is CASSPSSRTSPGELFF. CDR3 DNA sequence: TGTGCCAGCAGCCCTTCTAGCAGGACTTCCCCCGGGGAGCTGTTTTTT. This chain joins TRBV7-3 and TRBJ2-2, with D possibly TRBD2 on 5 matching bases. The CDR3 sequence is 16 residues long. Germline loops: CDR1 SGHTA, CDR2 FQGTGA. Trimming took off 5 bases at V and 6 bases at J, with 19 bases between the two ends.

The chain recombines TRBV24-1 with TRBJ2-1; no reliable D call. Looked up from germline, CDR1 is KGHDR and CDR2 is SFDVKD. Deletions cut 5 bases from V and 7 bases from J, with 14 bases between. This CDR3 spans 14 amino acids. CDR3 nucleotide sequence: TGTGCCACCAGTGGCGTCAGGATATCTAATGAGCAGTTCTTC. Translating gives CATSGVRISNEQFF.

The chain carries TRBV30 and TRBJ1-1; no reliable D call. This CDR3 contains 11 residues. Germline CDR1 reads GTSNPN; CDR2 reads SVGIG (reference sequence). V gave up 4 bases and J gave up 8 bases, with 11 bases separating them. The CDR3 DNA follows: TGTGCCTGGAATAGGAGGCAAGAAGCTTTCTTT. Encoded protein: CAWNRRQEAFF.

The chain uses TRBV5-1 and TRBJ2-7; TRBD1 matches at 9 bases. V was clipped by 4 bases and J by 2 bases; unmatched bases: 4. CDR3 length: 14 residues. Germline lookup yields CDR1 SGHRS and CDR2 YFSETQ. The CDR3 sequence: CASSRRQGAYEQYF. In DNA form, the CDR3 reads TGCGCCAGCAGCCGAAGACAGGGGGCCTACGAGCAGTACTTC.